One and the same sample provided the 11 T cell receptor beta chains below, sequenced in a study of control samples from healthy donors and cancer patients. Sequencing used immunoSEQ multiplex PCR; TCRdb keeps in-frame clones, though not all of them. In the table there are about 140,000 clones, roughly nine tenths of which are singletons. Input material: blood. These receptor sequences come from a man aged 18 to 35 in good health.

V is TRBV5-1 and J is TRBJ1-1, with 7 bases identical to TRBD1. The CDR3 has 16 amino acids. Germline V gene sequence: CDR1 SGHRS, CDR2 YFSETQ. Trimming at V came to 3 bases and at J to 1 base, leaving 9 bases not matched to a gene. CDR3 in amino acids: CASSSETGQPNTEAFF. The DNA for the CDR3 is TGCGCCAGCAGCTCCGAAACGGGACAGCCGAACACTGAAGCTTTCTTT.

The V and J genes are TRBV4-1 and TRBJ1-3; D is unclear. This CDR3 contains 14 residues. Trimming took off 1 base at V and 2 bases at J, with 6 bases between the two ends. The germline V gene has CDR1 MGHRA and CDR2 YSYEKL. CDR3 in amino acids: CASSQAWPGNTIYF. In nucleotides, the CDR3 is TGCGCCAGCAGCCAAGCGTGGCCTGGAAACACCATATATTTT.

This chain connects TRBV7-2 to TRBJ2-1; maybe TRBD1 (6 bases). The CDR3 extends over 15 amino acids. V gave up 5 bases and J gave up 6 bases, with 17 bases separating them. CDR1 SGHTA and CDR2 FQGNSA come from the germline V gene. CDR3 loop: CASSLQGSLGNEQFF. DNA of the CDR3: TGTGCCAGCAGCCTACAGGGATCCCTGGGCAATGAGCAGTTCTTC.

The chain links TRBV7-2 to TRBJ1-1, with D possibly TRBD1 on 5 matching bases. CDR1 is SGHTA, CDR2 FQGNSA, per germline. The CDR3 spans 16 residues. V lost 4 bases, J lost 0 bases, and 15 bases lay in between. This chain's CDR3 is CASSSRRGAMNTEAFF. Written as DNA, the CDR3 is TGTGCCAGCAGCTCACGTAGGGGCGCCATGAACACTGAAGCTTTCTTT.

This clone rates as medium-sized. CDR3 protein: CASSLAGLSDTQYF. The CDR3 nucleotides are TGTGCCAGCAGCTTAGCGGGGTTGTCAGATACGCAGTATTTT. This chain uses TRBV11-2 with TRBJ2-3; weak D call: TRBD2 (5 bases). Germline V gene lookup returns CDR1 SGHAT and CDR2 FQNNGV. The ends were cut back, 1 base at V and 4 bases at J, with 9 bases in the middle. CDR3 length: 14 amino acids.

V gene TRBV28 combines with J gene TRBJ1-2; no clear D. The V end lost 6 bases, the J end lost 2 bases, and 4 bases lay between the germline ends. The CDR3 is made up of 11 amino acids. Germline V gene data show CDR1 as MDHEN and CDR2 as SYDVKM. The CDR3 is CASSSNYGYTF. CDR3 DNA sequence: TGTGCCAGCAGCTCCAACTATGGCTACACCTTC.

The V call is TRBV3-1 (or the pseudogene TRBV3-2), the J call TRBJ2-2; D may be TRBD1 or TRBD2 (5 bases each). V dropped 2 bases and J dropped 4 bases, with 14 bases sitting between them. From germline, CDR1 is LGHDT and CDR2 YNNKEL (reference sequence). The CDR3 is 16 residues long. In DNA, the CDR3 is TGTGCCAGCAGCCAACTGGGGGTTTCGGGCACCGGGGAGCTGTTTTTT. It codes for CASSQLGVSGTGELFF.

This clone was observed a handful of times. This chain links TRBV5-1 with TRBJ1-5; D might be TRBD1 (5 bases). The V gene's germline CDR1 is SGHRS and CDR2 YFSETQ. Trimming shortened V by 0 bases and J by 3 bases, and 10 bases separated the two germline ends. CDR3 length equals 15 residues. CDR3 nucleotide sequence: TGCGCCAGCAGCTTGGGAGGGGCTGACAATCAGCCCCAGCATTTT. Translating gives CASSLGGADNQPQHF.

This clone has just a few counts. The rearrangement links TRBV6-5 to TRBJ1-5, with 7 bases fitting TRBD1. Germline V gene lookup returns CDR1 MNHEY and CDR2 SVGAGI. The ends lost 6 bases at V and 1 base at J; junction bases unmatched: 6. The CDR3 consists of 15 residues. The CDR3 reads CASSQTGFSNQPQHF. CDR3 DNA sequence: TGTGCCAGCAGCCAGACAGGGTTCAGCAATCAGCCCCAGCATTTT.

The J gene is TRBJ1-2, the V gene TRBV5-1; tentatively, D is TRBD1 (6 bases). Looked up from germline, CDR1 is SGHRS and CDR2 is YFSETQ. Trimming left V 3 bases short and J 6 bases short, with 15 bases between. The CDR3 extends over 14 amino acids. The CDR3 bases are TGCGCCAGCAGCTGGCGGGCGGGGGACAATGGCTACACCTTC. Encoded protein: CASSWRAGDNGYTF.

The chain couples TRBV21-1 to TRBJ1-6; the table's D gene call, TRBD1, was not cross checked with the DNA. TRBV21-1 is assigned pseudogene status. The CDR3 is 16 residues long. CDR3 sequence reads: CASSNPDRARNSPLHF. CDR3 in DNA: TGTGCCAGCAGCAACCCGGACAGAGCCCGAAATTCACCCCTCCACTTT.